One sample yielded the 22 T cell receptor beta chains listed below, sequenced in a study of T cell responses to AZD1222 COVID-19 vaccine. The data were produced by immunoSEQ multiplex PCR, yet TCRdb's version contains in-frame clones alone and is incomplete. The sample yields some 80,000 clones, around 86% seen once. Sequences were derived from peripheral blood, sampled on day 0 of AZD1222 vaccination. The receptor source for this set is an adult in good health.

This rearrangement joins TRBV6-5 to TRBJ2-7; D may be TRBD2 (5 bases). Per germline, CDR1 MNHEY and CDR2 SVGAGI. The CDR3 sequence is 14 residues long. Trimming took off 4 bases at V and 2 bases at J, with 12 bases between the two ends. The CDR3 nucleotides are TGTGCCAGCAGTTCTCTTAAGCGGACCTACGAGCAGTACTTC. Translation: CASSSLKRTYEQYF.

CDR3 protein: CASSQDSTDTQYF. The DNA of the CDR3 is TGCGCCAGCAGCCAGGACAGTACAGATACGCAGTATTTT. The chain is built from TRBV5-1 and TRBJ2-3, with D maybe TRBD1 (6 bases). Germline CDR1 reads SGHRS; CDR2 reads YFSETQ. This CDR3 contains 13 residues. V lost 4 bases to trimming and J lost 3 bases, with 9 bases between them.

The rearrangement links TRBV28 to TRBJ2-7, with 9 positions matching TRBD1. V trimming: 6 bases; J trimming: 3 bases; junction bases outside the gene matches: 3. Germline loops: CDR1 MDHEN, CDR2 SYDVKM. The CDR3 consists of 13 residues. The CDR3 sequence: CASRGTGSYEQYF. The CDR3 bases are TGTGCCAGCAGAGGGACAGGGAGCTACGAGCAGTACTTC.

The rearrangement uses TRBV2 and TRBJ2-1, with TRBD2 identical over 9 bases. Germline assignment: CDR1 SNHLY and CDR2 FYNNEI. The CDR3 consists of 15 residues. Germline trimming cut 5 bases from V and 3 bases from J; bases unmatched to any gene: 5. This CDR3 reads CASSLAGALYNEQFF. CDR3 in DNA: TGTGCCAGCAGTTTAGCGGGGGCCCTCTACAATGAGCAGTTCTTC.

The V call is TRBV30, the J call TRBJ2-1; possibly TRBD1 or TRBD2 for D (5 bases each). Germline V gene lookup returns CDR1 GTSNPN and CDR2 SVGIG (reference sequence). With 2 bases removed from V and 12 bases from J, the gap between germline ends came to 20 bases. The CDR3 consists of 14 residues. This chain's CDR3 is CAWSLRDGPLRQFF. In DNA, the CDR3 is TGTGCCTGGAGTCTCCGGGACGGTCCCCTTAGGCAGTTCTTC. Based on the CDR3 plus reference TRBV30 and TRBJ2-1, the full variable domain is SQTIHQWPATLVQPVGSPLSLECTVEGTSNPNLYWYRQAAGRGLQLLFYSVGIGQISSEVPQNLSASRPQDRQFILSSKKLLLSDSGFYLCAWSLRDGPLRQFFGPGTRLTVL.

This rearrangement joins TRBV7-9 to TRBJ2-7; 7 bases agree with TRBD2. CDR1 SEHNR and CDR2 FQNEAQ come from the germline V gene (reference sequence). J lost 4 bases, V lost 5 bases, and 2 bases had no gene match. This CDR3 has 12 residues. The CDR3 DNA reads as TGTGCCAGCAGCAGGACTAGTTACGAGCAGTACTTC. This gives the protein CASSRTSYEQYF.

The chain combines TRBV29-1 with TRBJ2-7; 10 bases are shared with TRBD1. This CDR3 region has 14 residues. J lost 3 bases, V lost 7 bases, and 9 bases had no gene match. Germline CDR1 is SQVTM and CDR2 is ANQGSEA. As DNA, the CDR3 is TGCAGCGCCCGATCGGACAGGGGGAACTACGAGCAGTACTTC. Residues: CSARSDRGNYEQYF.

V and J are TRBV4-1 and TRBJ2-2; D remains unclear. V was cut by 4 bases and J by 1 base, with 13 bases left in between. The CDR3 runs 16 residues. Per germline, CDR1 MGHRA and CDR2 YSYEKL. The CDR3 DNA is TGCGCCAGCAGCCCGTATGAAAAGGGGAACACCGGGGAGCTGTTTTTT. Translation: CASSPYEKGNTGELFF.

V usage is TRBV5-1 and J usage is TRBJ2-3; 8 nucleotides agree with TRBD1. V lost 7 bases to trimming and J lost 1 base; unmatched junction nucleotides: 11. Germline-derived CDR1 and CDR2 are SGHRS and YFSETQ. This CDR3 comprises 16 residues. CDR3 in amino acids: CASARAGTGRTDTQYF. The CDR3, as DNA: TGCGCCAGCGCCCGAGCCGGGACAGGACGCACAGATACGCAGTATTTT. The whole variable domain, filled in from reference TRBV5-1 and TRBJ2-3, reads KAGVTQTPRYLIKTRGQQVTLSCSPISGHRSVSWYQQTPGQGLQFLFEYFSETQRNKGNFPGRFSGRQFSNSRSEMNVSTLELGDSALYLCASARAGTGRTDTQYFGPGTRLTVL.

V usage is TRBV10-3 and J usage is TRBJ1-3; D remains unclear. The CDR3 extends over 13 amino acids. V lost 10 bases and J lost 0, with 10 bases in between. The germline V gene has CDR1 ENHRY and CDR2 SYGVKD. CDR3 sequence: CANQRGSGNTIYF. DNA of the CDR3: TGTGCCAACCAACGGGGCTCTGGAAACACCATATATTTT.

The J gene is TRBJ2-5, the V gene TRBV12-3 or TRBV12-4; possible D gene TRBD2, 6 bases. The CDR3 extends over 13 amino acids. V lost 5 bases and J 0 bases, leaving 7 bases between the germline ends. The CDR3 DNA follows: TGTGCCAGCAGTCGGGGGTACCAAGAGACCCAGTACTTC. Its translation: CASSRGYQETQYF.

V usage is TRBV5-1 and J usage is TRBJ2-1, with 12 bases identical to TRBD2. V trimming: 2 bases; J trimming: 0 bases; junction bases outside the gene matches: 18. The CDR3 runs 22 residues. CDR1 and CDR2 (germline): SGHRS, YFSETQ. The CDR3 sequence: CASSLTLAGGFSASSSYNEQFF. The CDR3 DNA reads TGCGCCAGCAGCTTAACACTAGCGGGAGGTTTTTCTGCCTCAAGCTCCTACAATGAGCAGTTCTTC.

The chain uses TRBV19 and TRBJ2-5, with D maybe TRBD1 (5 bases). Germline V lookup: CDR1 LNHDA, CDR2 SQIVND (reference sequence). The CDR3 covers 14 residues. The V gene lost 7 bases and the J gene lost 2 bases, with 14 bases spanning the gap. The CDR3 region has the DNA TGTGCCAGTACCGGACAAACCCCACAAGAGACCCAGTACTTC. As protein: CASTGQTPQETQYF.

The J gene is TRBJ1-6, the V gene TRBV5-1, with D perhaps matching TRBD1 (5 bases). CDR3 length equals 15 residues. Per the germline V gene, CDR1 is SGHRS and CDR2 is YFSETQ. V dropped 4 bases and J dropped 5 bases, with 13 bases sitting between them. CDR3 nucleotide sequence: TGCGCCAGCAGCGACGGGACGCCGGATAATTCACCCCTCCACTTT. Protein sequence: CASSDGTPDNSPLHF.

V and J are TRBV28 and TRBJ1-2; D uncertain. This CDR3 contains 15 residues. Trimming removed 2 bases at V and 1 base at J, with 11 bases between. Per the germline V gene, CDR1 is MDHEN and CDR2 is SYDVKM. Written as DNA, the CDR3 is TGTGCCAGCAGTTTAAATTATAGGGTTAACTATGGCTACACCTTC. Protein product: CASSLNYRVNYGYTF.

The V call is TRBV11-2, the J call TRBJ2-6; no definite D call. The ends were cut back, 0 bases at V and 0 bases at J, with 15 bases in the middle. The CDR3 sequence is 19 residues long. Germline V gene lookup returns CDR1 SGHAT and CDR2 FQNNGV. The CDR3 here is CASSLDQGPGNSGANVLTF. As DNA, the CDR3 is TGTGCCAGCAGCTTAGATCAAGGGCCCGGAAACTCTGGGGCCAACGTCCTGACTTTC.

A few counts support this clone. This sequence joins TRBV27 and TRBJ2-7, with 11 positions matching TRBD2. The CDR3 is 13 residues long. The germline CDR1 and CDR2 sequences are MNHEY and SMNVEV (reference sequence). Trimming at V came to 4 bases and at J to 10 bases, leaving 6 bases not matched to a gene. The CDR3 sequence is CASSSRTSGLQYF. The CDR3 coding sequence is TGTGCCAGCAGTTCCAGGACTAGCGGGTTACAGTACTTC.

The chain recombines TRBV10-3 with TRBJ1-1, with D unresolved. Germline loops: CDR1 ENHRY, CDR2 SYGVKD. The germline V and J ends were trimmed by 0 bases and 5 bases, with 19 bases remaining between them. There are 17 residues in the CDR3. The CDR3 sequence is CAISESSGSSLETEAFF. The DNA for the CDR3 is TGTGCCATCAGTGAGTCGTCGGGCAGCTCCTTAGAGACTGAAGCTTTCTTT.

The rearrangement joins TRBV20-1 to TRBJ2-1; 9 nucleotides match TRBD2. V was pared by 3 bases and J by 0 bases, with 9 bases of the junction left unmatched. The length of the CDR3 is 17 residues. Germline V gene lookup returns CDR1 DFQATT and CDR2 SNEGSKA (reference sequence). The CDR3 region has the DNA TGCAGTGCTAGTACGGTCGTTAGCGGGAGCTCCTACAATGAGCAGTTCTTC. Translating it yields CSASTVVSGSSYNEQFF.

This chain connects TRBV19 to TRBJ2-1; TRBD1 is a possible D gene (5 bases). The CDR3 spans 13 residues. Trimming took off 7 bases at V and 4 bases at J, with 11 bases between the two ends. Germline V lookup: CDR1 LNHDA, CDR2 SQIVND (reference sequence). CDR3 region: CASMQGPYNEQFF. Here the CDR3 DNA reads TGTGCCAGTATGCAGGGCCCTTACAATGAGCAGTTCTTC. Full variable domain (remainder filled in from reference TRBV19 and TRBJ2-1): DGGITQSPKYLFRKEGQNVTLSCEQNLNHDAMYWYRQDPGQGLRLIYYSQIVNDFQKGDIAEGYSVSREKKESFPLTVTSAQKNPTAFYLCASMQGPYNEQFFGPGTRLTVL.

V and J are TRBV9 and TRBJ2-3; the D gene could be TRBD1 or TRBD2 (7 bases each). Trimming took 3 bases from V and 5 from J, leaving 13 bases between them. This CDR3 has 14 residues. The germline gives CDR1 SGDLS, CDR2 YYNGEE. The DNA for the CDR3 is TGTGCCAGCAGCGGGGGAGGGGGCGTAGATACGCAGTATTTT. Protein sequence: CASSGGGGVDTQYF.

This chain joins TRBV6-2 or TRBV6-3 and TRBJ2-5, with TRBD2 matching over 12 bases. The CDR3 consists of 16 residues. After removal of 0 bases from V and 3 bases from J, the junction contained 2 bases not matched to a gene. In germline, CDR1 is MNHEY, CDR2 SVGEGT. CDR3 DNA: TGTGCCAGCAGTTACTCTCCTAGCGGGAGGGAAGAGACCCAGTACTTC. Protein product: CASSYSPSGREETQYF.